The present TCR beta chain was sequenced within a study of cytotoxic CD8 clonotypes in ibrutinib-treated CLL. The data were produced by immunoSEQ multiplex PCR, yet TCRdb's version contains in-frame clones alone and is incomplete. Of 50,000 to 70,000 clones in the sample, approximately 54% are singletons; the top ten hold around 25%. Germline trimming cut 0 bases from V and 4 bases from J; bases unmatched to any gene: 6. Looked up from germline, CDR1 is LGHNA and CDR2 is YSLEER. The CDR3 runs 16 residues. The clonotype originates from a human donor with chronic lymphocytic leukemia. The sample consisted of PBMCs, taken at disease progression, from a patient treated with ibrutinib. The V gene is TRBV4-3, the J gene TRBJ2-1; TRBD2 matches 7 bases. This chain's CDR3 is CASSQERGGRYNEQFF. DNA of the CDR3: TGCGCCAGCAGCCAAGAAAGGGGAGGGCGGTACAATGAGCAGTTCTTC.